The present T cell receptor beta chain was sequenced within a study of ipilimumab plus nivolumab after autologous stem cell transplantation. TCRdb's table, derived via immunoSEQ multiplex PCR, lists solely in-frame clones and lacks some. The table shows about 84,000 clones, with nearly 85% occurring only once. Per germline, CDR1 LGHNA and CDR2 YNFKEQ. The length of the CDR3 is 16 residues. The ends lost 3 bases at V and 9 bases at J; junction bases unmatched: 14. This chain connects TRBV4-2 to TRBJ2-1; TRBD2 matches 7 bases. The clonotype was recovered from a male donor with diffuse large B-cell lymphoma. The material was PBMCs, obtained in a trial of ipilimumab plus nivolumab as post-transplant consolidation. The CDR3 sequence is CASSHATGTKVLEQFF. The CDR3 bases are TGTGCCAGCAGCCATGCTACCGGGACTAAAGTCCTTGAGCAGTTCTTC.